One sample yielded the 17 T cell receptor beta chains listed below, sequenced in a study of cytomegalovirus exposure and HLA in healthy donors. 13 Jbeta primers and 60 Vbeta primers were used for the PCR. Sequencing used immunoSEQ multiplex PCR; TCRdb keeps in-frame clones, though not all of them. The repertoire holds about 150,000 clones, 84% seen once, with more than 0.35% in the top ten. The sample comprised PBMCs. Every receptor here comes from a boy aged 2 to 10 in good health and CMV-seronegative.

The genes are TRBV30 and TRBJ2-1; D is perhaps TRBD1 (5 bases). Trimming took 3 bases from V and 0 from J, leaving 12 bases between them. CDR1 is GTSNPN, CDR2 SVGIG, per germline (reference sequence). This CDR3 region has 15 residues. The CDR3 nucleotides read TGTGCCTGGAGGTACAGGTTTGTCTCCTACAATGAGCAGTTCTTC. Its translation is CAWRYRFVSYNEQFF.

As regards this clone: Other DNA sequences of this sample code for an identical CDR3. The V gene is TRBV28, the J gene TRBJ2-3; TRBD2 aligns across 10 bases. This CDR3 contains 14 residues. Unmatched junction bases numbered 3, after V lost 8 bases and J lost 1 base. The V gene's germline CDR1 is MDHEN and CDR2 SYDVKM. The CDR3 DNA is TGTGCCAGCTCGCTAGCGGGAGGCACAGATACGCAGTATTTT. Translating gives CASSLAGGTDTQYF.

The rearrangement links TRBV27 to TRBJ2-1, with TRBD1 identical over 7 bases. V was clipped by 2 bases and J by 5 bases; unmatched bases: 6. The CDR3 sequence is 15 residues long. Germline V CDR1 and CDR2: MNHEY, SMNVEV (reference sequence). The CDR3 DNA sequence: TGTGCCAGCAGTTTACCGGGACAGCTTAACAATGAGCAGTTCTTC. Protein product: CASSLPGQLNNEQFF.

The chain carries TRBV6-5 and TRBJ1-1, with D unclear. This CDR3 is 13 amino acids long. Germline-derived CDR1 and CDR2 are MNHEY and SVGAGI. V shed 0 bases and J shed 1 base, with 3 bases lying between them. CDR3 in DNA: TGTGCCAGCAGTTACTCAGCGAACACTGAAGCTTTCTTT. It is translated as CASSYSANTEAFF.

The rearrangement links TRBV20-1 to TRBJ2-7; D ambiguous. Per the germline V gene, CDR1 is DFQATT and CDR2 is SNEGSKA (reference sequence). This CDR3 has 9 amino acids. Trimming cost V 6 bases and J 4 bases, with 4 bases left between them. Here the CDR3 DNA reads TGCAGTGCGACATACGAGCAGTACTTC. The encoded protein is CSATYEQYF.

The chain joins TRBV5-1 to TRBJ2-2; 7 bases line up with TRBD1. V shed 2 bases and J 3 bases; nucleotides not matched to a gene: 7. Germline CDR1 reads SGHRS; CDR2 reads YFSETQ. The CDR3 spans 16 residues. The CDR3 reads CASSLKQGDYTGELFF. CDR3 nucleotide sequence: TGCGCCAGCAGCTTAAAGCAGGGGGATTACACCGGGGAGCTGTTTTTT.

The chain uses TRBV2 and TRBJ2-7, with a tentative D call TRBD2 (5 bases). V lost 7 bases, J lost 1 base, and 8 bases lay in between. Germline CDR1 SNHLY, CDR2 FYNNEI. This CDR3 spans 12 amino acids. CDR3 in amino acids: CASKTGSYEQYF. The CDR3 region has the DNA TGTGCCAGCAAGACGGGATCCTACGAGCAGTACTTC.

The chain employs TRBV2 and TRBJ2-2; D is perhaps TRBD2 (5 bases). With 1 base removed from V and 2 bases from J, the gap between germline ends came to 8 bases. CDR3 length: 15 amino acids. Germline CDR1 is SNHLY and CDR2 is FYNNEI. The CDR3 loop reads CASSEEGLNTGELFF. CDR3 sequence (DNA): TGTGCCAGCAGTGAAGAAGGACTTAACACCGGGGAGCTGTTTTTT.

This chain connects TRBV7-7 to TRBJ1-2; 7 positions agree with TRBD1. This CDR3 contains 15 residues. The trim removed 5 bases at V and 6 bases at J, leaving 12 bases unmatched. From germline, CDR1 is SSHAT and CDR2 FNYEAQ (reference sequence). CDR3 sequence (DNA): TGTGCCAGCAGCCCGCTTATCGCAGGGGGTGATGGCTACACCTTC. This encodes CASSPLIAGGDGYTF.

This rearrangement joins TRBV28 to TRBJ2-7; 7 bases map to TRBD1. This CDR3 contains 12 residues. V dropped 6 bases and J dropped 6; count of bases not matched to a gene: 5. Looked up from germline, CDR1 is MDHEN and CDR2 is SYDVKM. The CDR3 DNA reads TGTGCCAGCAGCTACACAGGGGTCGAGCAGTACTTC. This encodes CASSYTGVEQYF.

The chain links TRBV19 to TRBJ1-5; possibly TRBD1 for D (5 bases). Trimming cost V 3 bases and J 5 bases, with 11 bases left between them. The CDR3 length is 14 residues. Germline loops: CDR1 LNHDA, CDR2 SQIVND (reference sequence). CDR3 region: CASSIFREDQPQHF. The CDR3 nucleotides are TGTGCCAGTAGTATCTTCAGGGAAGATCAGCCCCAGCATTTT.

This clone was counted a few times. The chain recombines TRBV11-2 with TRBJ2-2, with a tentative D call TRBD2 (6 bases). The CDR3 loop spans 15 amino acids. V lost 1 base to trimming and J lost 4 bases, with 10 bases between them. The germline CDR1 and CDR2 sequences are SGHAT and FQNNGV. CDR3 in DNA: TGTGCCAGCAGCTTAGCGGGGGTTTTCACCGGGGAGCTGTTTTTT. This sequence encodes CASSLAGVFTGELFF.

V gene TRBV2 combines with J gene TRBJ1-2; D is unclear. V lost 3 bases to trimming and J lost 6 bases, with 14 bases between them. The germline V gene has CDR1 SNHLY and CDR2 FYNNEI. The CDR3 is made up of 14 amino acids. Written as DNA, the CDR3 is TGTGCCAGCAGTGAGGCAGGCCTCCGAGATGGCTACACCTTC. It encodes CASSEAGLRDGYTF.

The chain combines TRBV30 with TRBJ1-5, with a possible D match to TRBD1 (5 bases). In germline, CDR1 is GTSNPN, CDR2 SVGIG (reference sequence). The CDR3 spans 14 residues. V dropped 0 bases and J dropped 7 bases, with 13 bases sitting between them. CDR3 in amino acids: CAWSVRSSGQPQHF. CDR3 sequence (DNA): TGTGCCTGGAGTGTACGTAGTTCAGGGCAGCCCCAGCATTTT. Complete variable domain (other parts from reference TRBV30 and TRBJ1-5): SQTIHQWPATLVQPVGSPLSLECTVEGTSNPNLYWYRQAAGRGLQLLFYSVGIGQISSEVPQNLSASRPQDRQFILSSKKLLLSDSGFYLCAWSVRSSGQPQHFGDGTRLSIL.

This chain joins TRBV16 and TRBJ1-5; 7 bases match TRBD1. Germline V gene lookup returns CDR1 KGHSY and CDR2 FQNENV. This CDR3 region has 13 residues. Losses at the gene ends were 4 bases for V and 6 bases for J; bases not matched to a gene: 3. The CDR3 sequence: CASSPGTVQPQHF. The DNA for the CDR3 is TGTGCCAGCAGCCCCGGGACAGTTCAGCCCCAGCATTTT.

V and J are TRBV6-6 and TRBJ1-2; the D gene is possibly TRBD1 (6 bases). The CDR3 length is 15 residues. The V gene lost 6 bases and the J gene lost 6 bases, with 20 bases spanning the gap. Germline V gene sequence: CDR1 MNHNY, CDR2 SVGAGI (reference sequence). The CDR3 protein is CASSPSRRGQHGYTF. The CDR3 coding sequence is TGTGCCAGCAGCCCTAGCCGTAGGGGACAACATGGCTACACCTTC.

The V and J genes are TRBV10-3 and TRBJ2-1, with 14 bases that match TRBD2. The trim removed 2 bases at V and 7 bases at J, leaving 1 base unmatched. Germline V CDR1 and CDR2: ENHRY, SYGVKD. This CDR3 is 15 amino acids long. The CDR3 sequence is CAISEGTSGGNEQFF. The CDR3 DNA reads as TGTGCCATCAGTGAGGGGACTAGCGGGGGAAATGAGCAGTTCTTC.